This record looks at one T cell receptor beta chain sequence and its context. Its antigen is unknown. This entry is derived from a study of blood T cells in healthy people across ages. Study results and caveats: Unknown CMV status may confound age-related changes in expanded clones.

Healthy Caucasian individuals from Russia aged about 6 to 95 were enrolled as donors. The ends were cut back, 0 bases at V and 14 bases at J, with 12 bases in the middle. Germline assignment: CDR1 DFQATT and CDR2 SNEGSKA (reference sequence). The CDR3 has 11 amino acids. Through a sample-barcoded 5' primer and a J-beta primer mix, a second PCR was run for roughly 6 to 12 cycles. A single record per CDR3 protein comes from TCRdb applying MiXCR to the 5' RACE reads. The sample lists about 680,000 distinct CDR3 sequences; about 52% were seen once. The chain couples TRBV20-1 to TRBJ2-3, with D unresolved. Sample: blood. The receptor was derived from a woman aged 55-75 years in good health. The CDR3 spells CSARDFPRWYF. The CDR3 nucleotides are TGCAGTGCTAGAGACTTCCCTAGGTGGTATTTT.